What follows are 20 T cell receptor beta chains derived from one specimen sequenced in a study of T cell clonality in common variable immunodeficiency. Using immunoSEQ multiplex PCR, the repertoire was profiled, and TCRdb retains in-frame clones only, with some absent. In total the sample includes some 80,000 clones, none of them seen once. The source material was peripheral blood mononuclear cells. The origin of the receptors is a person between 18 and 75 years old in good health.

This clone has at least ten counts. The read finishes 3 residues shy of the CDR3 end, and the germline J gene is used to complete it. This rearrangement joins TRBV7-8 to TRBJ2-1; 10 bases are shared with TRBD1. This CDR3 has 16 amino acids. The germline V gene encodes CDR1 SGHVS and CDR2 FQNEAQ. Germline trimming cut 2 bases from V and 7 bases from J; bases unmatched to any gene: 8. The DNA read from the CDR3 is TGTGCCAGCAGCTTACCGACAGGGGGCCTGGGGAATGAG. This gives the protein CASSLPTGGLGNE. The CDR3 as a whole reads CASSLPTGGLGNEQFF.

As to this clone: The CDR3 end lies 3 residues beyond the end of the read and is filled in from the germline J gene. The chain recombines TRBV2 with TRBJ1-5; D is unresolved. There are 14 residues in the CDR3. CDR1 and CDR2 from the germline V gene are SNHLY and FYNNEI. Trimming cost V 4 bases and J 0 bases, with 7 bases left between them. The CDR3 sequence: CASSATTSNQPQHF. The CDR3 bases that were read are TGTGCCAGCAGTGCAACAACTAGCAATCAGCCC.

This clone was picked up many times. The read halts 3 residues ahead of the CDR3 end, with the missing end drawn from the germline J gene. This sequence joins TRBV10-3 and TRBJ2-1, with 8 bases that match TRBD2. In germline, CDR1 is ENHRY, CDR2 SYGVKD. The CDR3 loop spans 14 amino acids. V lost 7 bases, J lost 7 bases, and 9 bases stayed unmatched. CDR3 residues: CAITSGSSINEQFF. Partial CDR3 DNA: TGTGCCATCACAAGCGGGAGTAGTATAAATGAG.

This clone was picked up many times. The CDR3 extends 3 residues past the end of the read, so its final part is completed from the germline J gene. This chain links TRBV20-1 with TRBJ2-5, with a possible D match to TRBD1 (6 bases). The V gene lost 4 bases and the J gene lost 1 base, with 10 bases spanning the gap. Germline CDR1 DFQATT, CDR2 SNEGSKA (reference sequence). The CDR3 covers 13 residues. The CDR3 bases that were read are TGCAGTGCTAATCAGGGGACCCAAGAGACC. Protein product: CSANQGTQET. The entire CDR3 protein is CSANQGTQETQYF.

This clone was seen at least ten times. The sequenced fragment ends 3 residues before the CDR3 boundary, so the rest is inferred from the germline J gene. The V gene is TRBV7-6, the J gene TRBJ2-2; 10 bases align to TRBD1. CDR3 length: 17 residues. J lost 0 bases, V lost 3 bases, and 4 bases had no gene match. In germline, CDR1 is SGHVS, CDR2 FNYEAQ. The CDR3 DNA, read in part, is TGTGCCAGCAGCTTGGACGGGACAGGGGCGAACACCGGGGAG. Protein product: CASSLDGTGANTGE. The entire CDR3 is CASSLDGTGANTGELFF.

This clone was picked up many times. The observed sequence ends 3 residues before the CDR3 terminus, with the missing tail filled in from the germline J gene. The chain employs TRBV7-2 and TRBJ1-4; weak D call: TRBD1 (5 bases). Trimming stripped 7 bases from V and 8 bases from J, with 20 bases between. This CDR3 is built from 15 residues. Looked up from germline, CDR1 is SGHTA and CDR2 is FQGNSA. The chain's CDR3 is CASNFGAPGAEKLFF. The CDR3 bases that were read are TGTGCCAGCAACTTTGGTGCCCCTGGGGCAGAAAAA.

Of note for this clone: The read finishes 3 residues shy of the CDR3 end, and the germline J gene is used to complete it. The same CDR3 arises from other DNA sequences in this sample as well. The chain has TRBV7-3 and TRBJ2-1; D is perhaps TRBD1 or TRBD2 (5 bases each). V was trimmed by 4 bases and J by 6 bases, leaving 16 bases between them. The CDR3 length is 15 residues. The germline gives CDR1 SGHTA, CDR2 FQGTGA. The covered CDR3 bases are TGTGCCAGCAGCTCTAGGGGCAGCGAGGGCAATGAG. Translated: CASSSRGSEGNE. The entire CDR3 protein reads CASSSRGSEGNEQFF.

This clone has a handful of counts. The missing CDR3 end, 3 residues past where the read stops, is filled in from the germline J gene. The rearrangement links TRBV7-9 to TRBJ1-1, with TRBD1 as a possible D gene (5 bases). Per the germline V gene, CDR1 is SEHNR and CDR2 is FQNEAQ (reference sequence). The V and J ends lost 5 bases and 3 bases respectively, with 10 bases between them. This CDR3 spans 13 amino acids. CDR3 DNA, as far as it was read: TGTGCCAGCAGCCCCGGGGGGGACACTGAA. Translating gives CASSPGGDTE. The entire CDR3 protein is CASSPGGDTEAFF.

This clone was seen many times. The read is 3 residues too short to cover the CDR3 end, so that end is filled in from the germline J gene. V usage is TRBV6-2 or TRBV6-3 and J usage is TRBJ2-1; 9 bases map to TRBD2. Germline V CDR1 and CDR2: MNHEY, SVGEGT. J lost 7 bases, V lost 5 bases, and 6 bases had no gene match. CDR3 length: 14 residues. The chain's CDR3 is CASSLSGSINEQFF. The CDR3 bases that were read are TGTGCCAGCAGTCTTAGCGGGAGTATAAATGAG.

In its sample, this clone was seen many times. The DNA read from the CDR3 is TGCAGTGCTGATAGCGGCCGGCTTCCTGGCAATGAG. Residues: CSADSGRLPGNE. The full CDR3 reads CSADSGRLPGNEQFF. This chain connects TRBV20-1 to TRBJ2-1; weak D call: TRBD2 (6 bases). The CDR3 end is not reached by the read, which stops 3 residues before it; the germline J gene fills it in. This CDR3 comprises 15 residues. CDR1 is DFQATT and CDR2 is SNEGSKA in the germline V gene (reference sequence). The V end was cut by 5 bases, the J end by 6 bases, with 20 bases between.

This clone occurred many times. A junction boundary mismatches the germline segment, possibly from a read error. CDR3 sequence reads: CASSQDRTGNTEAFF. CDR3 DNA, as far as it was read: TGCGCCAGCAGCCAAGACCGGACAGGGAACACTGAA. V usage is TRBV4-2 and J usage is TRBJ1-1; 7 positions agree with TRBD1. Read sequence stops 3 residues before the CDR3 end, and the germline J gene provides the missing end. Germline values: CDR1 LGHNA, CDR2 YNFKEQ. The CDR3 is made up of 15 amino acids.

This clone was observed at least ten times. The read halts 3 residues ahead of the CDR3 end, with the missing end drawn from the germline J gene. The chain couples TRBV5-1 to TRBJ2-5, with TRBD2 matching 12 bases. This CDR3 is built from 17 residues. The V segment lost 4 bases and the J segment 0 bases; nucleotides outside the gene matches: 7. CDR1 SGHRS and CDR2 YFSETQ come from the germline V gene. The CDR3 loop is CASSPGLAGPYQETQYF. CDR3 DNA, as far as it was read: TGCGCCAGCAGCCCCGGACTAGCGGGACCCTACCAAGAGACC.

There are many counts of this clone. Read coverage stops 3 residues before the CDR3 terminus; the germline J gene supplies the remainder. The genes are TRBV3-1 (or the pseudogene TRBV3-2) and TRBJ2-3; 9 bases match TRBD2. The length of the CDR3 is 17 residues. J gave up 3 bases and V 3 bases, and 10 bases lay outside the gene matches. Germline CDR1 is LGHDT and CDR2 is YNNKEL (reference sequence). The CDR3 bases that were read are TGTGCCAGCAGCCACCATCTAGCGGGAAGCTCTACAGATACG. This translates into CASSHHLAGSSTDT. Given in full, the CDR3 is CASSHHLAGSSTDTQYF.

This clone occurred many times. Partial CDR3 DNA: TGTGCCAGCAGCTTAGGGGGACAGGGAGTCGAG. Its translation is CASSLGGQGVE. The entire CDR3 protein reads CASSLGGQGVEQYF. The rearrangement uses TRBV7-2 and TRBJ2-7; 9 bases match TRBD1. Read data end 3 residues before the CDR3 end; the end is taken from the germline J gene. The germline V gene has CDR1 SGHTA and CDR2 FQGNSA. The CDR3 totals 14 residues. V shed 1 base, J shed 6 bases, and the junction held 4 bases outside the gene matches.

This clone showed up many times. CDR3 DNA (partial): TGTGCCAGTAGTGACCCAGGGGCTAATGAAAAA. Protein sequence: CASSDPGANEK. The complete CDR3 protein is CASSDPGANEKLFF. J is TRBJ1-4 and V is TRBV19; weak D call: TRBD1 (6 bases). The read gets to within 3 residues of the CDR3 end, and the germline J gene fills in the rest. The germline V gene encodes CDR1 LNHDA and CDR2 SQIVND (reference sequence). The length of the CDR3 is 14 residues. The V end was cut by 5 bases, the J end by 3 bases, with 10 bases between.

At least ten counts were recorded for this clone. The CDR3 end lies 3 residues beyond the end of the read and is filled in from the germline J gene. This rearrangement joins TRBV11-2 to TRBJ2-7; a weak D match, TRBD2 (6 bases). This CDR3 spans 13 amino acids. The germline V and J ends were trimmed by 3 bases and 2 bases, with 8 bases remaining between them. Per the germline V gene, CDR1 is SGHAT and CDR2 is FQNNGV. The part of the CDR3 DNA that was read is TGTGCCAGCAGCTTCGGGGGTACCTACGAG. Encoded protein: CASSFGGTYE. The full CDR3 protein reads CASSFGGTYEQYF.

This clone has at least ten counts. The read finishes 3 residues shy of the CDR3 end, and the germline J gene is used to complete it. The V and J genes are TRBV5-1 and TRBJ2-1, with 8 bases fitting TRBD2. The germline CDR1 and CDR2 sequences are SGHRS and YFSETQ. The CDR3 sequence is 15 residues long. V was clipped by 0 bases and J by 7 bases; unmatched bases: 6. CDR3 amino acids: CASSLVSGGANEQFF. The part of the CDR3 DNA that was read is TGCGCCAGCAGCTTGGTCTCCGGGGGGGCTAATGAG. Full variable domain (rest looked up from reference TRBV5-1 and TRBJ2-1): KAGVTQTPRYLIKTRGQQVTLSCSPISGHRSVSWYQQTPGQGLQFLFEYFSETQRNKGNFPGRFSGRQFSNSRSEMNVSTLELGDSALYLCASSLVSGGANEQFFGPGTRLTVL.

This clone was detected many times. The read comes to an end 3 residues before the CDR3 does, leaving the germline J gene to fill in the end. The J gene is TRBJ1-4, the V gene TRBV3-1 (or the pseudogene TRBV3-2), with D perhaps matching TRBD1 (5 bases). Germline CDR1 and CDR2: LGHDT and YNNKEL (reference sequence). The V end was cut by 2 bases, the J end by 7 bases, with 26 bases between. The CDR3 runs 19 residues. This CDR3 reads CASSQIPPFPPGPSEKLFF. The part of the CDR3 DNA that was read is TGTGCCAGCAGCCAAATTCCCCCGTTCCCTCCAGGGCCGAGTGAAAAA.

This clone has at least ten counts. The DNA ends 3 residues before the CDR3 does, and the rest of the CDR3 is filled in from the germline J gene. The rearrangement uses TRBV20-1 and TRBJ1-5, with D unresolved. This CDR3 has 14 amino acids. Trimming left V 7 bases short and J 1 base short, with 14 bases between. Germline V gene data show CDR1 as DFQATT and CDR2 as SNEGSKA (reference sequence). The CDR3 sequence: CSVTFGLSNQPQHF. Partial CDR3 DNA: TGCAGTGTTACTTTCGGGTTGAGCAATCAGCCC.

This clone has a count of ten or more. The read terminates 3 residues ahead of where the CDR3 ends, so the germline J gene completes it. This sequence joins TRBV10-3 and TRBJ2-7; possibly TRBD1 for D (6 bases). V lost 4 bases and J lost 2, with 15 bases in between. This CDR3 has 15 residues. Germline values: CDR1 ENHRY, CDR2 SYGVKD. CDR3 region: CAISGAGTKTYEQYF. The covered CDR3 bases are TGTGCCATCAGTGGGGCCGGGACAAAGACCTACGAG.